The clone carrying this T cell receptor (beta chain) came up a few times. With a J-beta primer mix and a sample-barcoded 5' primer, a second PCR ran 7 to 11 cycles. MiXCR, applied by TCRdb to the 5' RACE reads, yields one record per CDR3 protein. The table has 1.5 million to 2 million distinct CDR3 sequences, 25% to 30% seen once; the top ten hold roughly 8%. The entry originates in a study of blood T cells in healthy people across ages. CDR1 and CDR2 (germline): MNHEY, SVGAGI. The CDR3 contains 13 residues. Between the trimmed V and J ends, which lost 2 bases and 6 bases, there was a span of 10 bases.

Specimen: blood. The chain joins TRBV6-5 to TRBJ1-2; D not certain. This sequence was found in a woman in her 30s in good health. Here the CDR3 DNA reads TGTGCCAGCAGTTACGGCAGGTCCGATGGCTACACCTTC. Its translation: CASSYGRSDGYTF.